This TCR beta chain was observed in a study of molecular identifiers for immune sequencing clone quantification. Sorted inputs of about 18,000 to 1,100,000 cells, with 10%, 30% or 50% RNA, yielded naive CD8 libraries. CD8+CD4-CCR7+CD45RA+ cells were sorted as naive CD8 T cells. On this clonotype itself: Antigen unknown. One end of the junction does not line up with germline, which may come from a read error.

TCRdb processed the PCR reads anew with MiXCR; each CDR3 protein has one entry. The sample includes over 600,000 distinct CDR3 sequences, 15% to 20% seen only once; the top ten take approximately 0.9%. General study points: Clones that exceeded 20 RNA copies held over 99% of effector molecules, yet under 1% in naive cells.

The CDR3 totals 15 residues. Germline CDR1 reads SGDLS; CDR2 reads YYNGEE. The TCR comes from a human donor in good health. Some libraries in this study had Jurkat cell RNA spiked in. V usage is TRBV9 and J usage is TRBJ2-6, with D possibly TRBD1 on 5 matching bases. Sequencing was carried out using naive CD8+ T cells from blood, with Jurkat cell RNA spiked in. Documented subset: FACS-sorted CD8+CD4-CCR7+CD45RA+ naive T cells. The CDR3 DNA follows: TGTGCCAGCAGCGTAGGAGACTCTGGGGCCAGCGTCCTGACTTTC. It yields the protein CASSVGDSGASVLTF.